This TCR beta chain was identified during a study of beta chain features in type 1 diabetes. General study points: In these data, an HLA type influence on TCRB rearrangement remained unresolved.

Sampling consisted of one heparinised blood draw per donor, averaging around 120 mL. This clone has a handful of counts. The antigen is not known. J lost 0 bases, V lost 8 bases, and 0 bases had no gene match. There are 14 residues in the CDR3. Per the germline V gene, CDR1 is MDHEN and CDR2 is SYDVKM. Reverse transcribing all isolated RNA meant expressed TCRB transcripts were sequenced. Libraries were prepared by immunoSEQ multiplex PCR; TCRdb keeps only in-frame clonotypes and omits some of them. This table has 150,000 or so clones, around a tenth appearing once. The sample comprised central memory CD4+ T cells from blood. The chain is built from TRBV28 and TRBJ2-7; 14 nucleotides match TRBD2. The TCR sequence derives from a man in his late teens or twenties in good health. This CDR3 reads CASGTSGGSYEQYF. The DNA for the CDR3 is TGTGCCAGCGGGACTAGCGGGGGCTCCTACGAGCAGTACTTC.